These 16 T cell receptor beta chains were all obtained from the same sample, sequenced in a study of cytomegalovirus exposure and HLA in healthy donors. The PCR employed 60 Vbeta primers together with 13 Jbeta primers. The method was immunoSEQ multiplex PCR; TCRdb's version includes in-frame clones alone and lacks a portion of them. The sample contains some 160,000 clones, 82% of which appear only once. The sample taken for sequencing was PBMCs. The receptors derive from a male donor in good health and CMV-seronegative.

This chain connects TRBV19 to TRBJ2-7; the match to TRBD1 covers 9 bases. Looked up from germline, CDR1 is LNHDA and CDR2 is SQIVND (reference sequence). V lost 8 bases, J lost 5 bases, and 1 base stayed unmatched. The length of the CDR3 is 11 residues. The CDR3 DNA is TGTGCCAGTGGACAGGGGAACGAGCAGTACTTC. Translation: CASGQGNEQYF.

The V call is TRBV5-1, the J call TRBJ1-5; TRBD1 might be the D (5 bases). The CDR3 has 14 amino acids. The V end lost 0 bases, the J end lost 9 bases, and 13 bases lay between the germline ends. Germline loops: CDR1 SGHRS, CDR2 YFSETQ. CDR3 nucleotide sequence: TGCGCCAGCAGCTTGGACCAGGGTACCGGGCCCCAGCATTTT. It yields the protein CASSLDQGTGPQHF.

The chain couples TRBV4-1 to TRBJ2-7; 10 positions match TRBD1. V was clipped by 1 base and J by 3 bases; unmatched bases: 9. The CDR3 has 17 residues. Germline V gives CDR1 MGHRA, CDR2 YSYEKL. CDR3 coding DNA: TGCGCCAGCAGCCAAGTAATCTCCGGGACAGGGGTCTACGAGCAGTACTTC. Its protein is CASSQVISGTGVYEQYF.

V and J are TRBV6-1 and TRBJ2-5; 10 bases line up with TRBD2. Germline CDR1 MNHNS, CDR2 SASEGT. V lost 7 bases and J lost 2; bases outside the gene matches: 7. The CDR3 is 15 residues long. The CDR3 sequence: CASTLTSGLQETQYF. The CDR3 bases are TGTGCCAGCACCTTGACTAGCGGGTTACAAGAGACCCAGTACTTC.

The genes are TRBV2 and TRBJ1-5; 8 nucleotides line up with TRBD1. Trimming at V came to 7 bases and at J to 5 bases, leaving 7 bases not matched to a gene. This CDR3 region has 14 residues. Germline CDR1 is SNHLY and CDR2 is FYNNEI. CDR3 amino acids: CASMRTGSDQPQHF. The CDR3 bases are TGTGCCAGCATGAGGACAGGGAGTGATCAGCCCCAGCATTTT.

The V gene is TRBV7-9, the J gene TRBJ1-2; 7 bases are a match to TRBD1. Trimming cost V 5 bases and J 3 bases; bases outside gene matches: 6. Germline CDR1 and CDR2: SEHNR and FQNEAQ (reference sequence). The CDR3 spans 14 residues. The CDR3 reads CASSAGQEDYGYTF. CDR3 DNA sequence: TGTGCCAGCAGCGCCGGACAGGAGGACTATGGCTACACCTTC.

The V gene is TRBV28, the J gene TRBJ1-6; 10 nucleotides agree with TRBD1. Germline V gene sequence: CDR1 MDHEN, CDR2 SYDVKM. This CDR3 is built from 14 residues. V trimming: 6 bases; J trimming: 10 bases; junction bases outside the gene matches: 6. CDR3 DNA: TGTGCCAGCAGCCGACAGGGGGCCGGATCACCCCTCCACTTT. Translated, it gives CASSRQGAGSPLHF. Full variable domain (missing parts from reference TRBV28 and TRBJ1-6): DVKVTQSSRYLVKRTGEKVFLECVQDMDHENMFWYRQDPGLGLRLIYFSYDVKMKEKGDIPEGYSVSREKKERFSLILESASTNQTSMYLCASSRQGAGSPLHFGNGTRLTVT.

V is TRBV19 and J is TRBJ1-6; TRBD1 matches 8 bases. The CDR3 contains 15 residues. Germline CDR1 reads LNHDA; CDR2 reads SQIVND (reference sequence). Trimming cost V 7 bases and J 8 bases; bases outside gene matches: 10. The CDR3 bases are TGTGCCAGTAACGCCGGCCCAGGGGGCTATTCACCCCTCCACTTT. Amino acids: CASNAGPGGYSPLHF.

This clone was counted a few times. The chain has TRBV5-4 and TRBJ1-3; 7 bases align to TRBD1. J was trimmed by 2 bases and V by 0 bases; bases with no gene match: 2. This CDR3 spans 15 amino acids. From germline, CDR1 is SGHNT and CDR2 YYREEE (reference sequence). The CDR3 coding sequence is TGTGCCAGCAGCTTGGTCGGGACAGCTGGAAACACCATATATTTT. As protein: CASSLVGTAGNTIYF.

This clone was seen a few times. The rearrangement links TRBV7-2 to TRBJ2-1; 9 bases are a match to TRBD2. Unmatched junction bases numbered 3, after V lost 3 bases and J lost 6 bases. Germline CDR1 is SGHTA and CDR2 is FQGNSA. This CDR3 region has 14 residues. CDR3 sequence: CASSLGTSFNEQFF. The CDR3 DNA reads TGTGCCAGCAGCTTGGGGACTAGCTTCAATGAGCAGTTCTTC.

This chain links TRBV2 with TRBJ2-7, with 10 bases lining up with TRBD1. This CDR3 spans 13 amino acids. From germline, CDR1 is SNHLY and CDR2 FYNNEI. V trimming: 10 bases; J trimming: 3 bases; junction bases outside the gene matches: 6. The CDR3 reads CATSGQGVYEQYF. The CDR3 DNA reads as TGTGCCACTTCAGGACAGGGGGTCTACGAGCAGTACTTC.

CDR3 region: CASSFRGTSTDEQYF. CDR3 in DNA: TGTGCCAGCAGCTTTCGGGGGACTAGCACCGACGAGCAGTACTTC. The gene calls are TRBV13 and TRBJ2-7; TRBD2 agrees at 9 bases. The CDR3 is 15 residues long. Germline V gives CDR1 PRHDT, CDR2 FYEKMQ (reference sequence). V lost 3 bases, J lost 5 bases, and 8 bases stayed unmatched.

The rearrangement links TRBV2 to TRBJ1-1; D gene uncertain. Between the trimmed V and J ends, which lost 3 bases and 3 bases, there was a span of 8 bases. CDR3 length: 13 amino acids. Germline CDR1 is SNHLY and CDR2 is FYNNEI. The CDR3 is CASSDRIDTEAFF. The CDR3 DNA reads as TGTGCCAGCAGTGACAGAATCGACACTGAAGCTTTCTTT.

The rearrangement joins TRBV6-6 to TRBJ1-5; no definite D call. The V gene lost 10 bases and the J gene lost 0 bases, with 7 bases spanning the gap. Germline V lookup: CDR1 MNHNY, CDR2 SVGAGI (reference sequence). CDR3 size: 12 residues. This chain's CDR3 is CATQYSNQPQHF. The DNA for the CDR3 is TGTGCCACCCAGTATAGCAATCAGCCCCAGCATTTT.

The chain carries TRBV7-2 and TRBJ2-6; D may be TRBD1 (6 bases). The CDR3 is 15 residues long. Germline CDR1 is SGHTA and CDR2 is FQGNSA. The V end was cut by 5 bases, the J end by 2 bases, with 10 bases between. In DNA form, the CDR3 reads TGTGCCAGCAGCAAAAACAGGGCTGGGGCCAACGTCCTGACTTTC. Amino acids: CASSKNRAGANVLTF.

The rearrangement joins TRBV5-1 to TRBJ2-3, with 9 bases that match TRBD1. With 1 base clipped from V and 2 bases from J, the junction kept 11 bases outside the gene matches. This CDR3 is 18 amino acids long. Germline lookup yields CDR1 SGHRS and CDR2 YFSETQ. The CDR3 region is CASSLRFVRDRDTDTQYF. DNA for the CDR3: TGCGCCAGCAGCTTGAGGTTTGTCCGGGACAGGGACACAGATACGCAGTATTTT.